This T cell receptor (beta chain) was sequenced for a study of T cell responses to AZD1222 COVID-19 vaccine. The ends were cut back, 4 bases at V and 9 bases at J, with 10 bases in the middle. The CDR3 has 12 amino acids. Using immunoSEQ multiplex PCR, the repertoire was profiled, and TCRdb retains in-frame clones only, with some absent. The sample holds some 95,000 clones, around 92% seen once. The TCR originated in an adult in good health. This chain connects TRBV12-3 or TRBV12-4 to TRBJ2-1; D gene unclear. This specimen consisted of peripheral blood, obtained on day 0 of MenACWY control vaccination. The CDR3 here is CASSSTVGEQFF. CDR3 DNA sequence: TGTGCCAGCAGTTCCACCGTGGGTGAGCAGTTCTTC.